This T cell receptor (beta chain) was obtained from a study of blood T cell repertoires in COVID-19. About the research overall: Specimens from acute and convalescent COVID-19 originated in the United States, Italy and Spain. Sources were T cells, B-cell-depleted T cells, or PBMCs; the material itself was cDNA or gDNA.

Germline V gene sequence: CDR1 MGHRA, CDR2 YSYEKL. The V end was cut by 0 bases, the J end by 0 bases, with 12 bases between. The CDR3 loop spans 18 amino acids. Per the authors' pipeline: How many nucleated cells were present was estimated from reference gene primer amplification. TCRdb's copy holds only in-frame clones and misses some; the assay was immunoSEQ multiplex PCR. V and J calls plus clone size are reproduced from that table; the DNA served to infer D and trimming. This sample has more than 45,000 clones, with about 89% found just once. The chain combines TRBV4-1 with TRBJ2-6; no firm D call. Sequences were obtained from peripheral blood. The clonotype originates from a human donor in a cohort sampled during active COVID-19. DNA of the CDR3: TGCGCCAGCAGCCAAGAAGAGGCTTCCTTCTCTGGGGCCAACGTCCTGACTTTC. Amino acid sequence: CASSQEEASFSGANVLTF.